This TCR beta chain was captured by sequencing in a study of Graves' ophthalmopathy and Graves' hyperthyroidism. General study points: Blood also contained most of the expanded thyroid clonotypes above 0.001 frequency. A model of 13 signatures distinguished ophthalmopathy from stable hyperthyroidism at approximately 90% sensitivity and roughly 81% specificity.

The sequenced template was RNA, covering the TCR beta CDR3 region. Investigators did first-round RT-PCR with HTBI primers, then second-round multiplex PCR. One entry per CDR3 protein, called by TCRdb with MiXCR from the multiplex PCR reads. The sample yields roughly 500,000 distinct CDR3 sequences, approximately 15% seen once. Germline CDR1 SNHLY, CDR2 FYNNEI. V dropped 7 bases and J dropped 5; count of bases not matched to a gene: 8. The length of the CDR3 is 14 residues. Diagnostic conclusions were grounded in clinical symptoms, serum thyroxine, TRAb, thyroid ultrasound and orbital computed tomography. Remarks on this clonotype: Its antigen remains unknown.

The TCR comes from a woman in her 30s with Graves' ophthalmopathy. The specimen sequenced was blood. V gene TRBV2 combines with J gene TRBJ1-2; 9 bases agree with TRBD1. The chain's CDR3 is CASTGTGSLYGYTF. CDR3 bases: TGTGCCAGCACCGGGACAGGGAGTTTGTATGGCTACACCTTC.